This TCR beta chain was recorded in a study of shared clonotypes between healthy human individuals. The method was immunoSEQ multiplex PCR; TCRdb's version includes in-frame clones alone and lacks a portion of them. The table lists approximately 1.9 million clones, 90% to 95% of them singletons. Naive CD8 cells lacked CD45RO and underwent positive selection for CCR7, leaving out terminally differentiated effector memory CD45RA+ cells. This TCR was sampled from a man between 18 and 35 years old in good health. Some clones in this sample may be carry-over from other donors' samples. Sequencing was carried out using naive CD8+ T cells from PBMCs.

The CDR3 region has the DNA TGTGCCAGCAGCTCTGGGGCCCTAGTGGGGCAAGAGACCCAGTACTTC. Residues: CASSSGALVGQETQYF. This chain joins TRBV11-3 and TRBJ2-5; D might be TRBD1 (5 bases). V lost 4 bases and J 2 bases, leaving 17 bases between the germline ends. Germline V gives CDR1 SGHNT, CDR2 YENEEA. This CDR3 is 16 amino acids long.